This T cell receptor beta chain was recovered during a study of PD-1 blockade in classical Hodgkin lymphoma. Germline lookup yields CDR1 KGHSH and CDR2 LQKENI. The CDR3 covers 15 residues. Between the trimmed V and J ends, which lost 6 bases and 0 bases, there was a span of 15 bases. Whole-study results and caveats: Unlike CD8+ TCR diversity, which did not rise significantly by C4D1, CD4+ TCR diversity did.

Each and every patient relapsed after autologous stem cell transplantation, and patients got differing brentuximab vedotin exposure. About this clone: Its matching antigen is unknown.

Profiling relied on immunoSEQ multiplex PCR, and the TCRdb table lists in-frame clones only, not all of them. The sample includes about 58,000 clones, around 93% of them seen just once. The receptor comes from a human donor with classical Hodgkin lymphoma. Sequencing used peripheral blood mononuclear cells (PBMCs), obtained before the second cycle of nivolumab. The chain recombines TRBV18 with TRBJ2-7, with D tentatively TRBD2 (5 bases). The CDR3, as DNA: TGTGCCAGCTCCCCGACGGAGGCCCTCTCCTACGAGCAGTACTTC. This sequence encodes CASSPTEALSYEQYF.